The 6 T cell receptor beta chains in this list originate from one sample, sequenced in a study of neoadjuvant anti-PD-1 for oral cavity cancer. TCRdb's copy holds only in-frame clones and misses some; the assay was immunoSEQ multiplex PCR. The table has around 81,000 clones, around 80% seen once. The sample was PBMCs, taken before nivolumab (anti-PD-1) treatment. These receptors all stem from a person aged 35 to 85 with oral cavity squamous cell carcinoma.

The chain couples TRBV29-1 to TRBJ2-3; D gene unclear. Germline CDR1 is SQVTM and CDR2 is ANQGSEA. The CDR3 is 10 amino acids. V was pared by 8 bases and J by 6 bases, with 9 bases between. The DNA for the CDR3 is TGCAGCATTAGTTCGGATACGCAGTATTTT. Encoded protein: CSISSDTQYF.

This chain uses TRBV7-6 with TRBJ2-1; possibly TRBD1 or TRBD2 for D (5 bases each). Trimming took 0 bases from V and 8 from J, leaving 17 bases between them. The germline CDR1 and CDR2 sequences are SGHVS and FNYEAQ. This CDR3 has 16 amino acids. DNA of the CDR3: TGTGCCAGCAGCTTAGCGCTAGCAGGGTCTGGGTATGAGCAGTTCTTC. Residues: CASSLALAGSGYEQFF.

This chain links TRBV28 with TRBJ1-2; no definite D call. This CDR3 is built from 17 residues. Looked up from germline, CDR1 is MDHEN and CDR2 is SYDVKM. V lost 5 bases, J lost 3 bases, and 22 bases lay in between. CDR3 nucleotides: TGTGCCAGCAGTCCCGACCTCAGAAGAAACCGTTACTATGGCTACACCTTC. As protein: CASSPDLRRNRYYGYTF.

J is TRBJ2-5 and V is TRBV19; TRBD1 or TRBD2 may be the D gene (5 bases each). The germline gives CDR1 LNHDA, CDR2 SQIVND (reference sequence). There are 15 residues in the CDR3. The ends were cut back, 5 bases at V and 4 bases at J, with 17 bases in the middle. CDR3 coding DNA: TGTGCCAGTAGTTTCGGGACCTTACTGGGAGAGACCCAGTACTTC. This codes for CASSFGTLLGETQYF.

The CDR3 nucleotides are TGTGCCATCAGTGAGGGACAGGGGTTCGGTTACGAGCAGTACTTC. It translates to CAISEGQGFGYEQYF. The V gene is TRBV10-3, the J gene TRBJ2-7; 9 positions match TRBD1. V gave up 2 bases and J gave up 4 bases; unmatched junction bases: 6. The CDR3 totals 15 residues. Germline V lookup: CDR1 ENHRY, CDR2 SYGVKD.

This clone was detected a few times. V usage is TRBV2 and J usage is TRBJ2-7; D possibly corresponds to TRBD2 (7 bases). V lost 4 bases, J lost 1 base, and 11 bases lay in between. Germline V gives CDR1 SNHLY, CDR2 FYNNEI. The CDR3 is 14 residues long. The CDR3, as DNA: TGTGCCAGCAGTGCGGGGGGCATTTCCTACGAGCAGTACTTC. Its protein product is CASSAGGISYEQYF.